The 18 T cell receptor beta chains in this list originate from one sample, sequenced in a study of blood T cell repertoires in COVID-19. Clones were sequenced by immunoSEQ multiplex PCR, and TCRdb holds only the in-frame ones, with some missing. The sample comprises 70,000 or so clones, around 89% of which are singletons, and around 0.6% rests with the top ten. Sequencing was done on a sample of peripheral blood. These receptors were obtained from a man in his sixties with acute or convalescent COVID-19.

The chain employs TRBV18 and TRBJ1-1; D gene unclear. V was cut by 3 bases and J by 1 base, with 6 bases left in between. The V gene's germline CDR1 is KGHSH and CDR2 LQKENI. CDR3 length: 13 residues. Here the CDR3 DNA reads TGTGCCAGCTCACCGGAGGGGAACACTGAAGCTTTCTTT. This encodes CASSPEGNTEAFF.

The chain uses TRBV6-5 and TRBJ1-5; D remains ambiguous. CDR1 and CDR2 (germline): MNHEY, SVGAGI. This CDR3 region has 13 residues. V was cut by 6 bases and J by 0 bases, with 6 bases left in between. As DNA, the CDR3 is TGTGCCAGCAGGAGGGATAGCAATCAGCCCCAGCATTTT. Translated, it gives CASRRDSNQPQHF.

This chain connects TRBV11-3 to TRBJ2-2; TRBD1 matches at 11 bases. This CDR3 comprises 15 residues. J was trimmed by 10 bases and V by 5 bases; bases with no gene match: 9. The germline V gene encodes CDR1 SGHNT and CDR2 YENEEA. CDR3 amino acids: CASSRPDRGREELFF. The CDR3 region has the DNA TGTGCCAGCAGCCGCCCGGACAGGGGGCGAGAGGAGCTGTTTTTT.

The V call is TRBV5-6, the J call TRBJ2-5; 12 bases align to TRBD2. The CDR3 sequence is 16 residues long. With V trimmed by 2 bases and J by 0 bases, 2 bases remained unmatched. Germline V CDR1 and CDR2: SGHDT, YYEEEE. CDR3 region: CASSFLAGGYQETQYF. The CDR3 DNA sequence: TGTGCCAGCAGCTTCCTAGCGGGGGGGTACCAAGAGACCCAGTACTTC.

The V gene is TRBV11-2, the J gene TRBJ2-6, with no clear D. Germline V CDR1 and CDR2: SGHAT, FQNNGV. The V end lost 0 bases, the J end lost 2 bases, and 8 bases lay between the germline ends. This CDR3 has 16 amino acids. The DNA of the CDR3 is TGTGCCAGCAGCTTAGAAGGCGGAGCTGGGGCCAACGTCCTGACTTTC. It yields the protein CASSLEGGAGANVLTF.

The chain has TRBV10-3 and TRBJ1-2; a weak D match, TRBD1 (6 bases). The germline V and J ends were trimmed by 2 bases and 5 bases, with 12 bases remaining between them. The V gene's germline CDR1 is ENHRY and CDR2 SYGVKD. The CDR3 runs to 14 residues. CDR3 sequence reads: CAISEATGPYGYTF. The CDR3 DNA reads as TGTGCCATCAGTGAGGCGACAGGACCGTATGGCTACACCTTC.

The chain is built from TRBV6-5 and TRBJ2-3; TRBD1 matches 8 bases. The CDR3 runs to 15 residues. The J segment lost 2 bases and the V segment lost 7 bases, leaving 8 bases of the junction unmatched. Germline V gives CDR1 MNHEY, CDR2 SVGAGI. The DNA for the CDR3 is TGTGCCAGCACCCTAGGACAGGGCTTCACAGATACGCAGTATTTT. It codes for CASTLGQGFTDTQYF.

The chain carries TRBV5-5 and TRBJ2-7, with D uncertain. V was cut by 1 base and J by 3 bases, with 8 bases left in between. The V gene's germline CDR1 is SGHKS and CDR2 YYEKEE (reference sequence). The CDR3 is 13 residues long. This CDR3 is CASSLFDNYEQYF. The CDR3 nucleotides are TGTGCCAGCAGCTTGTTCGACAACTACGAGCAGTACTTC.

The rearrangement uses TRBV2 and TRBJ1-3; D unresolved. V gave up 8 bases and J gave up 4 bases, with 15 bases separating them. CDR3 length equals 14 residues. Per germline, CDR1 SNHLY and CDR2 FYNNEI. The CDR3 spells CASGSLGLGNTIYF. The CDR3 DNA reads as TGTGCCAGCGGGAGTCTTGGCTTGGGAAACACCATATATTTT.

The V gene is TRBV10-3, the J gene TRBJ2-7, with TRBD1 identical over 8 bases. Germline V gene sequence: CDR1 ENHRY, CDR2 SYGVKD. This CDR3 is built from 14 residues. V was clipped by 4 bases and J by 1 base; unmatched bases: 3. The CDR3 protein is CAISGRQGSYEQYF. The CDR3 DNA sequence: TGTGCCATCAGTGGGCGACAGGGGTCCTACGAGCAGTACTTC.

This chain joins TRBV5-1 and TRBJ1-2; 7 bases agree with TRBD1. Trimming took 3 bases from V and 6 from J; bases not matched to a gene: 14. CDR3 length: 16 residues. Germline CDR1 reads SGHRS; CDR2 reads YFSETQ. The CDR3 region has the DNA TGCGCCAGCAGCTCCTCTACAGGGACAGCTACAGATGGCTACACCTTC. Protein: CASSSSTGTATDGYTF.

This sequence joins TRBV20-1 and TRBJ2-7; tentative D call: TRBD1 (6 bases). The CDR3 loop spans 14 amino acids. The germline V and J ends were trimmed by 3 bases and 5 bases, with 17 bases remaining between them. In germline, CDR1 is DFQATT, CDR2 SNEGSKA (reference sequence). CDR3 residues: CSASPTRGYDEQYF. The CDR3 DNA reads TGCAGTGCTAGTCCTACCAGGGGTTACGACGAGCAGTACTTC.

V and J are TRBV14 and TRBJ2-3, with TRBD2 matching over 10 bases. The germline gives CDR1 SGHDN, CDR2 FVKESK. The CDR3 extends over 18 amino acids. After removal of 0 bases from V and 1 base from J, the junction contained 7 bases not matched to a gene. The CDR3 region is CASSQDYAGTSGTDTQYF. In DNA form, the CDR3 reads TGTGCCAGCAGCCAAGATTACGCCGGGACTAGCGGCACAGATACGCAGTATTTT.

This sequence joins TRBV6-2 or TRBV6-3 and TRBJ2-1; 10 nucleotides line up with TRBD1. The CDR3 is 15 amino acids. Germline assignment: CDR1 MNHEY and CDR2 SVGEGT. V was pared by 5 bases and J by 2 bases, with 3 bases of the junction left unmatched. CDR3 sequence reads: CASSTGTGAYNEQFF. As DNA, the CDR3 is TGTGCCAGCAGTACGGGGACAGGGGCCTACAATGAGCAGTTCTTC.

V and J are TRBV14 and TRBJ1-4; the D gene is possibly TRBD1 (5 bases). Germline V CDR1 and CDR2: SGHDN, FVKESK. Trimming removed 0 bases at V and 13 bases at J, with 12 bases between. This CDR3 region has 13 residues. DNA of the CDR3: TGTGCCAGCAGCCAAGATCAGCGGGGGACACTGTTTTTT. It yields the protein CASSQDQRGTLFF.

The CDR3 sequence is CASSIIGRGTLGNTEAFF. The CDR3 DNA reads as TGTGCCAGTAGTATAATAGGCAGGGGAACATTAGGGAACACTGAAGCTTTCTTT. The chain combines TRBV19 with TRBJ1-1; TRBD1 might be the D (6 bases). This CDR3 spans 18 amino acids. Germline V gives CDR1 LNHDA, CDR2 SQIVND (reference sequence). V was clipped by 2 bases and J by 1 base, with 20 bases between them.

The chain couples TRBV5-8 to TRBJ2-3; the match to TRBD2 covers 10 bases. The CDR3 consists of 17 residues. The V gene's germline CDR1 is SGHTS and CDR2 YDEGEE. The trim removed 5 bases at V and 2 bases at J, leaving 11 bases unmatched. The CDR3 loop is CASRLGLAGVITDTQYF. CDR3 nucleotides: TGTGCCAGCAGGCTGGGGCTAGCGGGGGTGATCACAGATACGCAGTATTTT.

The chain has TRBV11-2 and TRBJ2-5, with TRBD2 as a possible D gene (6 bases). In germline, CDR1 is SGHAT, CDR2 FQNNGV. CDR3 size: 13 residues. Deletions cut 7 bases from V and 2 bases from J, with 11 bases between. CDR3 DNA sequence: TGTGCCAGCACCACGGGAGTACAAGAGACCCAGTACTTC. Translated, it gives CASTTGVQETQYF. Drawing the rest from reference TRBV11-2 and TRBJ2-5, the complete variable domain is EAGVAQSPRYKIIEKRQSVAFWCNPISGHATLYWYQQILGQGPKLLIQFQNNGVVDDSQLPKDRFSAERLKGVDSTLKIQPAKLEDSAVYLCASTTGVQETQYFGPGTRLLVL.